This TCR beta chain was sequenced in a study of cytomegalovirus exposure and HLA in healthy donors. Study-wide results and limits: In a later analysis, productive TCRs from donors in an Asian-associated ancestry cluster reportedly carried fewer N-insertions than the cohort mean. TCR beta V- and J-gene trimming, according to a later analysis, was linked to a missense DCLRE1C variant. Reports state that TCR beta sequences accurately predicted most subjects' HLA-A and HLA-B alleles.

Each donor was healthy, and each was a bone marrow donor. Concerning this clone itself: Its antigen is still unknown.

60 Vbeta and 13 Jbeta primers were used in PCR. The table came from immunoSEQ multiplex PCR; TCRdb's copy has only in-frame clones and leaves some out. The sample lists roughly 200,000 clones, roughly four fifths occurring once. Trimming cost V 4 bases and J 4 bases; bases outside gene matches: 8. The germline V gene has CDR1 SGDLS and CDR2 YYNGEE. The CDR3 totals 16 residues. Sequencing was performed on PBMCs. The rearrangement joins TRBV9 to TRBJ2-3; 11 bases line up with TRBD1. This clonotype was sampled from a woman in her twenties or thirties in good health and CMV-seropositive. Here the CDR3 DNA reads TGTGCCAGCAGCCTCCGGACAGGGGGCGATTCAGATACGCAGTATTTT. Translation gives CASSLRTGGDSDTQYF. Together with reference TRBV9 and TRBJ2-3, the CDR3 gives the full variable domain: DSGVTQTPKHLITATGQRVTLRCSPRSGDLSVYWYQQSLDQGLQFLIQYYNGEERAKGNILERFSAQQFPDLHSELNLSSLELGDSALYFCASSLRTGGDSDTQYFGPGTRLTVL.